Presented here are 22 T cell receptor beta chains from one specimen sequenced in a study of T cell responses to AZD1222 COVID-19 vaccine. The assay was immunoSEQ multiplex PCR, and TCRdb's table has in-frame clones only and misses some. The sample consists of approximately 64,000 clones, about 83% of them appearing once. The sequencing here drew on peripheral blood, taken on day 0 of AZD1222 vaccination. The source of these receptors is an adult in good health.

The CDR3 bases are TGTGCCACCAGCAGAGAACAGGGGGAAAAACTGTTTTTT. Translating it yields CATSREQGEKLFF. This sequence joins TRBV15 and TRBJ1-4, with TRBD1 matching 7 bases. The CDR3 spans 13 residues. V was clipped by 0 bases and J by 8 bases; unmatched bases: 0. Germline assignment: CDR1 LNHNV and CDR2 YYDKDF (reference sequence).

The chain carries TRBV6-5 and TRBJ1-1, with D unclear. CDR1 and CDR2 from the germline V gene are MNHEY and SVGAGI. Trimming cost V 8 bases and J 1 base, with 8 bases left between them. The CDR3 covers 12 residues. The CDR3 DNA reads TGTGCCAGCCGTCGTCAGAACACTGAAGCTTTCTTT. Its translation is CASRRQNTEAFF.

The rearrangement joins TRBV27 to TRBJ2-1; no clear D gene. There are 15 residues in the CDR3. CDR1 is MNHEY and CDR2 is SMNVEV in the germline V gene (reference sequence). Trimming stripped 3 bases from V and 0 bases from J, with 9 bases between. Here the CDR3 reads CASSFSASSYNEQFF. CDR3 DNA sequence: TGTGCCAGCAGTTTTTCAGCGAGCTCCTACAATGAGCAGTTCTTC.

A few counts support this clone. The genes are TRBV10-1 and TRBJ1-2; D is ambiguous. The germline gives CDR1 WNHNN, CDR2 SYGVQD (reference sequence). The CDR3 has 16 residues. V was trimmed by 2 bases and J by 1 base, leaving 14 bases between them. Written as DNA, the CDR3 is TGCGCCAGCAGTGAGACTACCTTAAGGGATAACTATGGCTACACCTTC. Translating it yields CASSETTLRDNYGYTF.

The rearrangement links TRBV4-3 to TRBJ2-1, with 10 positions matching TRBD2. The ends lost 0 bases at V and 4 bases at J; junction bases unmatched: 6. Germline values: CDR1 LGHNA, CDR2 YSLEER. There are 17 residues in the CDR3. Here the CDR3 DNA reads TGCGCCAGCAGCCAAGATCTCAGCGGGGGGGTTTACAATGAGCAGTTCTTC. Amino acids: CASSQDLSGGVYNEQFF.

V gene TRBV29-1 combines with J gene TRBJ2-3, with D unresolved. The CDR3 has 12 residues. CDR1 and CDR2 (germline): SQVTM, ANQGSEA. Trimming took 3 bases from V and 6 from J, leaving 10 bases between them. DNA of the CDR3: TGCAGCGTTGAGATTGTAAGGGATACGCAGTATTTT. It encodes CSVEIVRDTQYF.

The chain employs TRBV11-2 and TRBJ1-6; D remains unclear. Germline V gene lookup returns CDR1 SGHAT and CDR2 FQNNGV. This CDR3 has 17 residues. Trimming pared 5 bases from V and 0 bases from J, leaving 14 bases between. The CDR3, as DNA: TGTGCCAGCAGCCGCCAGGAATCGAGCTCCTATAATTCACCCCTCCACTTT. Encoded protein: CASSRQESSSYNSPLHF.

The gene calls are TRBV27 and TRBJ2-7; the match to TRBD1 covers 8 bases. After removal of 4 bases from V and 0 bases from J, the junction contained 8 bases not matched to a gene. This CDR3 is 16 amino acids long. Germline values: CDR1 MNHEY, CDR2 SMNVEV (reference sequence). CDR3 loop: CASSSRPTGDSYEQYF. The CDR3 bases are TGTGCCAGCAGTTCGCGCCCGACAGGGGACTCCTACGAGCAGTACTTC.

This clone was seen just once. V gene TRBV4-1 combines with J gene TRBJ1-2; 10 nucleotides agree with TRBD1. J was trimmed by 1 base and V by 4 bases; bases with no gene match: 3. This CDR3 is 15 amino acids long. CDR1 and CDR2 (germline): MGHRA, YSYEKL. CDR3 coding DNA: TGCGCCAGCAGCCTCGGACAGGGGGTTAACTATGGCTACACCTTC. It specifies CASSLGQGVNYGYTF.

V gene TRBV19 combines with J gene TRBJ1-1; no clear D gene. Trimming removed 6 bases at V and 3 bases at J, with 20 bases between. Per the germline V gene, CDR1 is LNHDA and CDR2 is SQIVND (reference sequence). CDR3 size: 16 residues. Written as DNA, the CDR3 is TGTGCCAGTAGCCCCGCCCATCAATTCGAGGACACTGAAGCTTTCTTT. It yields the protein CASSPAHQFEDTEAFF.

This rearrangement joins TRBV11-2 to TRBJ1-6; a possible D gene is TRBD1 (6 bases). CDR3 length equals 14 residues. The V end was cut by 5 bases, the J end by 5 bases, with 10 bases between. Germline CDR1 SGHAT, CDR2 FQNNGV. DNA for the CDR3: TGTGCCAGCAGCCGCGGACAGAATAATTCACCCCTCCACTTT. Residues: CASSRGQNNSPLHF. Complete variable domain (other parts from reference TRBV11-2 and TRBJ1-6): EAGVAQSPRYKIIEKRQSVAFWCNPISGHATLYWYQQILGQGPKLLIQFQNNGVVDDSQLPKDRFSAERLKGVDSTLKIQPAKLEDSAVYLCASSRGQNNSPLHFGNGTRLTVT.

This rearrangement joins TRBV6-5 to TRBJ2-7; TRBD1 or TRBD2 may be the D gene (5 bases each). The germline V and J ends were trimmed by 6 bases and 2 bases, with 17 bases remaining between them. There are 15 residues in the CDR3. Germline V gene lookup returns CDR1 MNHEY and CDR2 SVGAGI. CDR3 in amino acids: CASRRDGAGPYEQYF. The CDR3 bases are TGTGCCAGCAGGAGGGACGGGGCAGGTCCCTACGAGCAGTACTTC.

There are a few counts of this clone. This chain joins TRBV5-1 and TRBJ2-7; no definite D call. Germline V CDR1 and CDR2: SGHRS, YFSETQ. CDR3 length equals 11 residues. V dropped 3 bases and J dropped 3 bases, with 4 bases sitting between them. In DNA, the CDR3 is TGCGCCAGCAGCTACCTCTACGAGCAGTACTTC. Protein: CASSYLYEQYF.

The V gene is TRBV11-1, the J gene TRBJ1-1; D perhaps matches TRBD1 (5 bases). Trimming cost V 4 bases and J 0 bases, with 9 bases left between them. This CDR3 region has 14 residues. Germline CDR1 and CDR2: SGHAT and FQDESV (reference sequence). This CDR3 reads CASSSRVVNTEAFF. The CDR3 nucleotides are TGTGCCAGCAGCTCCAGGGTTGTGAACACTGAAGCTTTCTTT.

The V and J genes are TRBV7-6 and TRBJ1-5, with D hard to call. Trimming removed 1 base from V and 0 bases from J, with 7 bases in between. The CDR3 loop spans 15 amino acids. CDR1 is SGHVS, CDR2 FNYEAQ, per germline. CDR3 sequence: CASSLGHPSNQPQHF. The CDR3, as DNA: TGTGCCAGCAGCTTAGGCCACCCTAGCAATCAGCCCCAGCATTTT.

The chain links TRBV6-5 to TRBJ2-7, with no clear D. Germline V lookup: CDR1 MNHEY, CDR2 SVGAGI. V dropped 6 bases and J dropped 4 bases, with 16 bases sitting between them. The CDR3 loop spans 14 amino acids. CDR3 amino acids: CASSSLGFSYEQYF. The CDR3 region has the DNA TGTGCCAGCAGCTCCCTAGGGTTCAGTTACGAGCAGTACTTC.

The J gene is TRBJ1-6, the V gene TRBV3-1 (or the pseudogene TRBV3-2), with D possibly being TRBD1 (5 bases). V was trimmed by 0 bases and J by 9 bases, leaving 15 bases between them. Germline V CDR1 and CDR2: LGHDT, YNNKEL (reference sequence). The CDR3 extends over 16 amino acids. The CDR3 reads CASSQDLGTRASPLHF. The CDR3 DNA reads as TGTGCCAGCAGCCAAGATCTCGGGACGAGGGCTTCACCCCTCCACTTT.

The rearrangement uses TRBV24-1 and TRBJ2-3; 9 nucleotides align to TRBD1. This CDR3 spans 16 amino acids. CDR1 is KGHDR, CDR2 SFDVKD, per germline. After removal of 3 bases from V and 0 bases from J, the junction contained 3 bases not matched to a gene. CDR3 bases: TGTGCCACCAGTGATCCACAGGGGGCTAGCACAGATACGCAGTATTTT. It translates to CATSDPQGASTDTQYF.

The rearrangement uses TRBV19 and TRBJ2-1; the D is unclear. Per germline, CDR1 LNHDA and CDR2 SQIVND (reference sequence). The CDR3 contains 15 residues. Deletions cut 6 bases from V and 0 bases from J, with 12 bases between. DNA of the CDR3: TGTGCCAGTAGGAGATCGGTTGTCTCCTACAATGAGCAGTTCTTC. Encoded protein: CASRRSVVSYNEQFF.

The V gene is TRBV3-1 (or the pseudogene TRBV3-2), the J gene TRBJ1-2, with D possibly TRBD1 on 6 matching bases. There are 14 residues in the CDR3. CDR1 and CDR2 (germline): LGHDT, YNNKEL (reference sequence). V shed 1 base and J shed 0 bases, with 6 bases lying between them. DNA of the CDR3: TGTGCCAGCAGCCAAGGGACAGCTAACTATGGCTACACCTTC. The encoded protein is CASSQGTANYGYTF.

V is TRBV18 and J is TRBJ1-1; 7 bases match TRBD1. The J segment lost 1 base and the V segment lost 3 bases, leaving 2 bases of the junction unmatched. This CDR3 is built from 14 residues. Per the germline V gene, CDR1 is KGHSH and CDR2 is LQKENI. The DNA for the CDR3 is TGTGCCAGCTCACCGGGACAGCAGAACACTGAAGCTTTCTTT. This sequence encodes CASSPGQQNTEAFF.

V is TRBV6-5 and J is TRBJ2-1, with 8 bases matching TRBD2. V dropped 5 bases and J dropped 8; count of bases not matched to a gene: 5. This CDR3 contains 13 residues. The germline V gene encodes CDR1 MNHEY and CDR2 SVGAGI. The CDR3 sequence is CASSQTSVHEQFF. CDR3 bases: TGTGCCAGCAGTCAGACTAGCGTGCATGAGCAGTTCTTC.